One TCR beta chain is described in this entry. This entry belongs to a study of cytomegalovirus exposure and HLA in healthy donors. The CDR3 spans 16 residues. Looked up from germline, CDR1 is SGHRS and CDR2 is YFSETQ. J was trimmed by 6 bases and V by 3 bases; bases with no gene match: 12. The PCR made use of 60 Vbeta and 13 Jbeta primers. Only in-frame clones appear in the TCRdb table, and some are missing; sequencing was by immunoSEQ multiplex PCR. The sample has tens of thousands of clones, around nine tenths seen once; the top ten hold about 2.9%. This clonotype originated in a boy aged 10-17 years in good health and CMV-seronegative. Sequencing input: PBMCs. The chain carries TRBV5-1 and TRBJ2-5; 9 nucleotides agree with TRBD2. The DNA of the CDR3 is TGCGCCAGCAGCTGGGTTGTACTAGCGGGTATGAAGACCCAGTACTTC. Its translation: CASSWVVLAGMKTQYF.